The rows below give T cell receptor beta chains drawn from one sample of a study of blood T cell repertoires in COVID-19. Assay: immunoSEQ multiplex PCR; the TCRdb copy retains only in-frame clones and omits some. The sample includes roughly 100,000 clones, roughly 87% seen only once; the top ten take 2% to 2.5%. The sample consisted of peripheral blood. These receptors came from a man aged 50 to 60 with active COVID-19. Both conserved end residues are part of each CDR3. A D gene is named only where the DNA matches it firmly. Clone size is not always given. Where it is, it says once, few, many or a class for expanded clones.

V gene: TRBV11-2
clone size: NA
J gene: TRBJ2-1
D gene: TRBD2
CDR3 DNA: TGTGCCAGCAGCACGGGGGGTCGTGAGCAGTTCTTC
CDR3 protein: CASSTGGREQFF

V gene: TRBV6-1
clone size: NA
J gene: TRBJ2-7
D gene: TRBD2
CDR3 DNA: TGTGCCAGCAGAGAAGCGGGGCGCTCCTACGAGCAGTACTTC
CDR3 protein: CASREAGRSYEQYF

V gene: TRBV7-9
clone size: NA
J gene: TRBJ1-1
D gene: NA
CDR3 DNA: TGTGCCAGCAGCCCCCTAGGAGGGGCCGTTGAAGCTTTCTTT
CDR3 protein: CASSPLGGAVEAFF

V gene: TRBV7-8
clone size: NA
J gene: TRBJ1-1
D gene: TRBD1
CDR3 DNA: TGTGCCAGCAGCTTACCGTCAAGGAGGGACAGGCGACTTATGAACACTGAAGCTTTCTTT
CDR3 protein: CASSLPSRRDRRLMNTEAFF

V gene: TRBV7-3
clone size: NA
J gene: TRBJ2-1
D gene: NA
CDR3 DNA: TGTGCCAGCAGCTCGGGAGAGCTGCTCAATGAGCAGTTCTTC
CDR3 protein: CASSSGELLNEQFF

V gene: TRBV19
clone size: NA
J gene: TRBJ1-1
D gene: TRBD1
CDR3 DNA: TGTGCCAGTAGTCCGAACAGGGGTTGGAGCACTGAAGCTTTCTTT
CDR3 protein: CASSPNRGWSTEAFF

V gene: TRBV2
clone size: medium-sized
J gene: TRBJ2-7
D gene: NA
CDR3 DNA: TGTGCCAGCTATGATGACAGGTCCTACGAGCAGTACTTC
CDR3 protein: CASYDDRSYEQYF

V gene: TRBV18
clone size: NA
J gene: TRBJ2-5
D gene: NA
CDR3 DNA: TGTGCCAGCTCACCAATCACTCGAGGAGAGACCCAGTACTTC
CDR3 protein: CASSPITRGETQYF

V gene: TRBV4-1
clone size: NA
J gene: TRBJ1-1
D gene: TRBD1
CDR3 DNA: TGCGCCAGCAGCCAAGGCCTAAACAGGGGGGACACTGAAGCTTTCTTT
CDR3 protein: CASSQGLNRGDTEAFF

V gene: TRBV6-5
clone size: NA
J gene: TRBJ1-5
D gene: TRBD1
CDR3 DNA: TGTGCCAGCAGCAGGTCCCGGGACAGGGCGCCCCAGCATTTT
CDR3 protein: CASSRSRDRAPQHF

V gene: TRBV9
clone size: NA
J gene: TRBJ2-1
D gene: NA
CDR3 DNA: TGTGCCAGCAGCGTAGAGGGCAGGGGTTCCTACAATGAGCAGTTCTTC
CDR3 protein: CASSVEGRGSYNEQFF

V gene: TRBV24-1
clone size: NA
J gene: TRBJ2-1
D gene: NA
CDR3 DNA: TGTGCCACCAGTGATACCAGGGGAGTCCACAATGAGCAGTTCTTC
CDR3 protein: CATSDTRGVHNEQFF

V gene: TRBV9
clone size: NA
J gene: TRBJ1-3
D gene: NA
CDR3 DNA: TGTGCCAGCAGCGTATACTCTGGAAACACCATATATTTT
CDR3 protein: CASSVYSGNTIYF

V gene: TRBV13
clone size: NA
J gene: TRBJ1-2
D gene: TRBD1
CDR3 DNA: TGTGCCAGCAGCTTAGAAGGGGGCGCTTCCGTGTTTGATGGCTACACCTTC
CDR3 protein: CASSLEGGASVFDGYTF

V gene: TRBV19
clone size: NA
J gene: TRBJ2-4
D gene: NA
CDR3 DNA: TGTGCCACCTCACCGACAGTGAGAGCCAAAAACATTCAGTACTTC
CDR3 protein: CATSPTVRAKNIQYF

V gene: TRBV4-1
clone size: NA
J gene: TRBJ2-1
D gene: TRBD2
CDR3 DNA: TGCGCCAGCAGCCAAGATCCGGTAGCGGGGGGTAACCGTGAGCAGTTCTTC
CDR3 protein: CASSQDPVAGGNREQFF

V gene: TRBV9
clone size: NA
J gene: TRBJ1-2
D gene: NA
CDR3 DNA: TGTGCCAGCAGCAACTCCAGGACTACCAGGGATAACTATGGCTACACCTTC
CDR3 protein: CASSNSRTTRDNYGYTF

V gene: TRBV7-9
clone size: few
J gene: TRBJ2-7
D gene: NA
CDR3 DNA: TGTGCCAGCAGCTTAGGAGGGCCACAGGAGCAGTACTTC
CDR3 protein: CASSLGGPQEQYF

V gene: TRBV7-3
clone size: once
J gene: TRBJ2-4
D gene: TRBD2
CDR3 DNA: TGTGCCAGCAGCTTAGACGGGGGGACGGCCGATTTAGCCAAAAACATTCAGTACTTC
CDR3 protein: CASSLDGGTADLAKNIQYF

V gene: TRBV3-1/TRBV3-2
clone size: NA
J gene: TRBJ2-1
D gene: TRBD1
CDR3 DNA: TGTGCCAGCAGCCTTCCAGGGGGCAGTGTGAATGAGCAGTTCTTC
CDR3 protein: CASSLPGGSVNEQFF

V gene: TRBV27
clone size: NA
J gene: TRBJ2-7
D gene: NA
CDR3 DNA: TGTGCCAGCAGTTTATCGCCTCAGGACTACGAGCAGTACTTC
CDR3 protein: CASSLSPQDYEQYF

V gene: TRBV6-6
clone size: NA
J gene: TRBJ1-5
D gene: TRBD1
CDR3 DNA: TGTGCCAGCAGTACCGGCAGGGGGCATCAGCCCCAGCATTTT
CDR3 protein: CASSTGRGHQPQHF

V gene: TRBV12-5
clone size: NA
J gene: TRBJ2-7
D gene: NA
CDR3 DNA: TGTGCTAGTGGTTTGGTCGGAGGAACTACCTACGAGCAGTACTTC
CDR3 protein: CASGLVGGTTYEQYF

V gene: TRBV6-5
clone size: NA
J gene: TRBJ2-2
D gene: TRBD1
CDR3 DNA: TGTGCCAGCAGTTACGGACAGGGTAGGACCGGGGAGCTGTTTTTT
CDR3 protein: CASSYGQGRTGELFF

V gene: TRBV19
clone size: NA
J gene: TRBJ1-4
D gene: TRBD1
CDR3 DNA: TGTGCCGTTGGGGCAGGGGGGAATGAAAAACTGTTTTTT
CDR3 protein: CAVGAGGNEKLFF

V gene: TRBV30
clone size: few
J gene: TRBJ1-1
D gene: TRBD1
CDR3 DNA: TGTGCCTGGAGGGGACAGGGGGCGTCCGAAAACACTGAAGCTTTCTTT
CDR3 protein: CAWRGQGASENTEAFF

V gene: TRBV9
clone size: NA
J gene: TRBJ1-1
D gene: NA
CDR3 DNA: TGTGCCAGCAGCGTGCAGGGAGCGGGGAACACTGAAGCTTTCTTT
CDR3 protein: CASSVQGAGNTEAFF

V gene: TRBV5-6
clone size: NA
J gene: TRBJ2-5
D gene: NA
CDR3 DNA: TGTGCCAGCAGCTCGCGGGACTGGTACCAAGAGACCCAGTACTTC
CDR3 protein: CASSSRDWYQETQYF

V gene: TRBV2
clone size: few
J gene: TRBJ1-6
D gene: NA
CDR3 DNA: TGTGCCAGCAGTGAAGCGCGGGGGGGCAGCCATAATTCACCCCTCCACTTT
CDR3 protein: CASSEARGGSHNSPLHF

V gene: TRBV15
clone size: NA
J gene: TRBJ2-5
D gene: NA
CDR3 DNA: TGTGCCACCAGCAGGGAAGGCAACAGAGAGACCCAGTACTTC
CDR3 protein: CATSREGNRETQYF

V gene: TRBV24-1
clone size: NA
J gene: TRBJ2-2
D gene: TRBD1
CDR3 DNA: TGTGCCACCAGTGATTCTTACAGGGGCGGGGAGCTGTTTTTT
CDR3 protein: CATSDSYRGGELFF

V gene: TRBV5-8
clone size: NA
J gene: TRBJ2-1
D gene: NA
CDR3 DNA: TGTGCCAGCAGCTTGGCGAGAGGTGAGCAGTTCTTC
CDR3 protein: CASSLARGEQFF

V gene: TRBV10-3
clone size: NA
J gene: TRBJ2-7
D gene: TRBD1
CDR3 DNA: TGTGCCATCAAGGGTAAGGACAGGGGTTCCTACGAGCAGTACTTC
CDR3 protein: CAIKGKDRGSYEQYF